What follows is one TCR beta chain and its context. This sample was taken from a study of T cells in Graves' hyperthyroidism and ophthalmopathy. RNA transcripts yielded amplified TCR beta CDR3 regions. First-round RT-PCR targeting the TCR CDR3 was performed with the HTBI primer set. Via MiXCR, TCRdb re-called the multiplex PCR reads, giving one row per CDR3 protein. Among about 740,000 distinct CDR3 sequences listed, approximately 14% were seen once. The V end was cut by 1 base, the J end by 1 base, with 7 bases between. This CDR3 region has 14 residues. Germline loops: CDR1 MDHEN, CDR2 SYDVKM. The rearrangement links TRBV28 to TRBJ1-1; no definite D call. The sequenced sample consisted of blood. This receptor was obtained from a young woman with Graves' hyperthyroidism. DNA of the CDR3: TGTGCCAGCAGTTTATCCCTCCCGAACACTGAAGCTTTCTTT. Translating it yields CASSLSLPNTEAFF.